This T cell receptor (beta chain) appears in the sequencing data of a study of CD8+ T cells in alopecia areata. The CDR3 sequence is 15 residues long. Trimming took 1 base from V and 2 from J, leaving 12 bases between them. Germline V gives CDR1 MGHDK, CDR2 SYGVNS. The study's findings and limits: Among the top 100, expanded CD8+ clones, as well as scalp clonality, were significantly decreased by tofacitinib.

To note about this clone: Its target is not known.

Sample treatment: oral pan-JAK inhibitor, 5-10 mg twice daily. Investigators isolated RNA and reverse transcribed it into cDNA to act as the sequencing template. Generated by immunoSEQ multiplex PCR, the TCRdb table keeps only in-frame clones and is missing some. The profile covers 200,000 to 250,000 clones, with less than 45% appearing a single time and 0.48% taken by the ten largest. The sequenced sample was CD4+ T cells sorted from blood, obtained at approximately week 30, from a patient treated with tofacitinib. The clonotype was recovered from a human donor with alopecia areata. The rearrangement uses TRBV25-1 and TRBJ2-7, with D possibly being TRBD2 (5 bases). CDR3 sequence: CASSEWVGETYEQYF. The CDR3 nucleotides read TGTGCCAGCAGTGAATGGGTGGGAGAGACCTACGAGCAGTACTTC.